The 9 T cell receptor beta chains in this list originate from one sample, sequenced in a study of Ad26.COV2.S vaccination and SARS-CoV-2 variants. Measured with immunoSEQ multiplex PCR; TCRdb has only the in-frame clones, and not every one. Of 300,000 to 450,000 clones in the sample, approximately 90% were seen once. The sample was peripheral blood, taken after recovery from COVID-19. These TCRs come from a human donor who had recovered from COVID-19.

This sequence joins TRBV7-6 and TRBJ2-1; TRBD1 aligns across 9 bases. The V gene's germline CDR1 is SGHVS and CDR2 FNYEAQ. The length of the CDR3 is 15 residues. The V gene end was trimmed by 4 bases and the J gene end by 4 bases; junction bases not matched to a gene: 5. The CDR3 DNA is TGTGCCAGCAGCTCCGGGACAGGGATTTACAATGAGCAGTTCTTC. Its translation: CASSSGTGIYNEQFF.

Comments on this clone: One junction end does not reproduce the germline sequence, and a read error may be involved. The genes are TRBV18 and TRBJ1-3; 11 nucleotides align to TRBD1. The CDR3 is 19 amino acids. Germline CDR1 reads KGHSH; CDR2 reads LQKENI. CDR3 coding DNA: TGTGCCAGCTCTCCACGGGACAGGGGGGATACGAGCTCTGGAAACACCATATATTTT. It codes for CASSPRDRGDTSSGNTIYF.

The chain links TRBV6-5 to TRBJ1-5; D gene ambiguous. CDR3 length: 15 amino acids. Germline V gene lookup returns CDR1 MNHEY and CDR2 SVGAGI. The V gene lost 5 bases and the J gene lost 0 bases, with 11 bases spanning the gap. CDR3 sequence: CASSPASYSNQPQHF. The CDR3 nucleotides are TGTGCCAGCAGTCCCGCCTCTTATAGCAATCAGCCCCAGCATTTT.

J is TRBJ2-1 and V is TRBV6-1; 9 nucleotides align to TRBD1. Germline loops: CDR1 MNHNS, CDR2 SASEGT. The V gene end was trimmed by 4 bases and the J gene end by 7 bases; junction bases not matched to a gene: 11. The CDR3 consists of 16 residues. The CDR3 DNA reads as TGTGCCAGCAGTGTTTACCTGGGGACAGGGAGGAATGAGCAGTTCTTC. As protein: CASSVYLGTGRNEQFF.

This clone occurred once. This sequence joins TRBV27 and TRBJ1-2, with a weak D call TRBD1 (5 bases). From germline, CDR1 is MNHEY and CDR2 SMNVEV (reference sequence). Trimming cost V 4 bases and J 7 bases, with 13 bases left between them. The CDR3 totals 13 residues. The DNA for the CDR3 is TGTGCCAGCAGTTCCGGGACCCCCCGTGGCTACACCTTC. Translation gives CASSSGTPRGYTF.

The chain uses TRBV7-2 and TRBJ1-5; D uncertain. The ends were cut back, 2 bases at V and 1 base at J, with 6 bases in the middle. From germline, CDR1 is SGHTA and CDR2 FQGNSA. The CDR3 has 14 residues. The chain's CDR3 is CASSLSPSNQPQHF. CDR3 sequence (DNA): TGTGCCAGCAGCTTAAGCCCGAGCAATCAGCCCCAGCATTTT.

This chain joins TRBV7-8 and TRBJ1-3; weak D call: TRBD1 (6 bases). CDR1 is SGHVS, CDR2 FQNEAQ, per germline. The V end lost 4 bases, the J end lost 3 bases, and 22 bases lay between the germline ends. This CDR3 spans 18 amino acids. The CDR3 sequence: CASSSGLGRGANGNTIYF. The DNA for the CDR3 is TGTGCCAGCAGCTCCGGCCTGGGGCGGGGGGCTAATGGAAACACCATATATTTT. Complete variable domain (other parts from reference TRBV7-8 and TRBJ1-3): GAGVSQSPRYKVAKRGQDVALRCDPISGHVSLFWYQQALGQGPEFLTYFQNEAQLDKSGLPSDRFFAERPEGSVSTLKIQRTQQEDSAVYLCASSSGLGRGANGNTIYFGEGSWLTVV.

CDR3 residues: CASSLRGTEAFF. CDR3 bases: TGCGCCAGCAGCTTAAGGGGCACTGAAGCTTTCTTT. The chain couples TRBV5-1 to TRBJ1-1; a possible D gene is TRBD1 (5 bases). This CDR3 is built from 12 residues. The V and J ends lost 2 bases and 4 bases respectively, with 6 bases between them. The germline V gene has CDR1 SGHRS and CDR2 YFSETQ.

The chain is built from TRBV19 and TRBJ1-3; TRBD1 is a possible D gene (5 bases). V shed 3 bases and J shed 4 bases, with 16 bases lying between them. This CDR3 is built from 16 residues. CDR1 is LNHDA and CDR2 is SQIVND in the germline V gene (reference sequence). The CDR3 here is CASSILGGSSGNTIYF. The CDR3 DNA sequence: TGTGCCAGTAGTATTCTCGGGGGATCTTCAGGAAACACCATATATTTT.